This T cell receptor (beta chain) was captured by sequencing in a study of Ad26.COV2.S vaccination and SARS-CoV-2 variants (TCRdb year 2021). About the study as a whole: Donors in the vaccine arm were drawn from COV1001, a phase I-IIa trial of Ad26.COV2.S in healthy adults that was multicentre, randomized, double-blind and placebo-controlled. Investigators did not know the trial group allocation while performing experiments and assessing outcomes. Trial participants were randomized into five groups of five, in which low-dose or high-dose Ad26.COV2.S was given once or twice, or placebo was given on both occasions. Ad26.COV2.S was given intramuscularly at 5x10^10 or 1x10^11 viral particles, as a single shot or as two shots 56 days apart. TCRbeta repertoire sequencing was used to assess the specificity and breadth of SARS-CoV-2-reactive T cell receptors after Ad26.COV2.S vaccination. The TCR-sequenced set comprised approximately 32 samples: approximately 19 Ad26.COV2.S vaccine recipients, 5 placebo recipients and 8 SARS-CoV-2 convalescent individuals.

TCRbeta CDR3 regions were sequenced with the immunoSEQ Assay. After extraction, genomic DNA underwent amplification by bias-controlled multiplex PCR, followed by high-throughput sequencing. Per the original workflow: To quantify the absolute abundance of every unique TCRbeta CDR3 region, sequences were collapsed and filtered. T cell fraction was estimated by normalizing TCRbeta template counts to usable DNA, which was measured by amplifying reference genes present in all nucleated cells. Repertoire TCRs were annotated as SARS-CoV-2-specific when V gene, CDR3 amino acid sequence and J gene were exactly matched to a known reactive TCR set. The reference SARS-CoV-2 TCR set came from MIRA and was filtered for enrichment in COVID-19-positive ImmuneCODE repertoires, removing public or cross-reactive TCRs. Drawing on the MIRA antigens, annotated TCRs were analysed further at the level of specific ORF or position within ORF. Depth was the summed frequency of annotated unique rearrangements, while breadth was defined as annotated unique rearrangements over total unique productive rearrangements. TCR breadth was compared between groups using two-sided Wilcoxon rank-sum tests. The table was pulled from immuneACCESS by TCRdb, which kept in-frame rearrangements only. Such tables lose some clones; where checked, under half of the loss comes from unresolved V genes, and the rest has no known cause. V and J calls and clone size are those listed in that table; D and trimming were worked out from the DNA. A total of fewer than 600,000 clones appear in this sample, around 89% of them only once. 1.5% to 2% of the sample is taken by the ten largest.

For this clone: Its antigen is currently not known. No clone much larger than this one lies a single base away; base qualities are absent.

Paper-wide results and their limitations: The authors noted that total T cell responses may have been underestimated by the TCR breadth and depth analyses. Vaccine and placebo recipients had similar non-spike TCR breadth, a finding consistent with the vaccine containing only spike. The study was not powered to compare responses between vaccine doses or regimens. Compared with placebo recipients, Ad26.COV2.S recipients showed higher spike-specific TCR breadth (P = 0.0014). After vaccination, substantial breadth of spike-specific CD8+ and CD4+ T cell responses was reported.

The sample's treatment or condition label, decoded: roughly 18 received Ad26.COV2.S at low or high dose, single or two shots; about 5 received placebo; per-sample allocation not given. Repertoires of vaccine and placebo recipients were sequenced from samples taken on day 63 after the first injection. In Cohort 1b, fewer than 30 adults aged 18-55 years were enrolled at a single site in Boston, USA, between 29 July and 7 August 2020. Ad26.COV2.S was a replication-incompetent adenovirus type 26 vector expressing a prefusion-stabilized SARS-CoV-2 spike protein from the original Wuhan strain. Per the germline V gene, MNHNS is the CDR1 and SASEGT is the CDR2. The V end loses 2 bases and the J end loses 6 bases, and a stretch of 14 bases separates them. The CDR3 has 15 amino acids, counting the end cysteine and phenylalanine. The sequence is cut down to CDR3 DNA, 45 bases in frame from base 1.

The chain employs TRBV6-1 and TRBJ1-5, with no reliable assignment of the D segment. The specimen was peripheral blood, collected in a trial of Ad26.COV2.S vaccine versus placebo. The sequence was collected from a person aged 18-60 years who received the Ad26.COV2.S COVID-19 vaccine or a placebo. The CDR3: CASSEFRVSAQPQHF. The DNA is as follows: TGTGCCAGCAGTGAATTTCGAGTATCCGCTCAGCCCCAGCATTTT.